Listed below are T cell receptor beta chains from one sample, sequenced in a study of T cell repertoires in cytomegalovirus infection. Their antigens remain unidentified. MiXCR, applied by TCRdb to the reads, yields one record per CDR3 protein. The sample has approximately 150,000 distinct CDR3 sequences; about 20% are singletons. The sequences come from CD8+ T cells from cultured PBMCs, collected from culture after CMV antigen stimulation. The origin of the receptors is a human donor in good health (CMV status not recorded). Some clones in this sample may be carry-over from other donors' samples. The CDR3 runs from the conserved cysteine through the conserved F or W. A D gene is named only where the DNA matches it firmly. Clone size is not always given. Where it is, it says once, few, many or a class for expanded clones.

d_gene | j_gene | abundance | v_gene | CDR3nt | CDR3aa
NA | TRBJ1-1 | NA | TRBV7-2 | TGTGCCAGCAGCCCTGCGTTGGGGGGCACTGAAGCTTTCTTT | CASSPALGGTEAFF
NA | TRBJ2-5 | NA | TRBV7-6 | TGTGCCAGCAGCCCTCGAGGGCAGACCCAGTACTTC | CASSPRGQTQYF
TRBD1 | TRBJ1-5 | NA | TRBV6-8 | TGTGCCAGCAGTTACGGGGACAGTACCTTACAGCCCCAGCATTTT | CASSYGDSTLQPQHF
NA | TRBJ1-1 | few | TRBV7-9 | TGTGCCAGCAGCTTAAGTGGGGCAGGGGAAGCTTTCTTT | CASSLSGAGEAFF
NA | TRBJ1-1 | NA | TRBV4-1 | TGCGCCAGCAGCCAAGATCTAGGACTGAACACTGAAGCTTTCTTT | CASSQDLGLNTEAFF
TRBD1 | TRBJ1-2 | NA | TRBV4-3 | TGCGCCAGCAGCCCTTCCGGGACAGGGAAGTACGACTACACCTTC | CASSPSGTGKYDYTF
NA | TRBJ1-4 | NA | TRBV7-4 | TGTGCCAGCAGGGGGCTGGGATCAACTAATGAAAAACTGTTTTTT | CASRGLGSTNEKLFF
NA | TRBJ1-1 | few | TRBV4-3 | TGCGCCAGCAGCCAAGAGGGGGGGCCAGTCTTGAACACTGAAGCTTTCTTT | CASSQEGGPVLNTEAFF
NA | TRBJ1-5 | few | TRBV7-6 | TGTGCCAGCAGCCCCCAGGCCGGGCCGCCCCAGCATTTT | CASSPQAGPPQHF
NA | TRBJ1-5 | NA | TRBV6-2/TRBV6-3 | TGTGCCAGCAGTTACCGCGACAGCTTCAATCAGCCCCAGCATTTT | CASSYRDSFNQPQHF
NA | TRBJ1-1 | NA | TRBV12-5 | TGTGCTAGTGGTTCTACCCCCCCCCATCATAGCCTCATTTTT | CASGSTPPHHSLIF
NA | TRBJ1-1 | once | TRBV7-6 | TGTGCCAGCAGCTTAGTTGCGGGGATGGACACTGAAGCTTTCTTT | CASSLVAGMDTEAFF
TRBD1 | TRBJ2-3 | NA | TRBV24-1 | TGTGCCACCAGTGATTTGGACAGGGCGGCAGCAGATACGCAGTATTTT | CATSDLDRAAADTQYF
NA | TRBJ2-7 | NA | TRBV4-2 | TGTGCCAGCAGCTCCCGGCGGGGGACAGGTGCGAACGAGCAGTACTTC | CASSSRRGTGANEQYF
NA | TRBJ2-3 | NA | TRBV6-5 | TGTGCCAGCAGTCTATATGATGGGGCAGATACGCAGTATTTT | CASSLYDGADTQYF
NA | TRBJ1-1 | few | TRBV9 | TGTGCCAGCAGCGATGGGGGATCGAACACTGAAGCTTTCTTT | CASSDGGSNTEAFF
TRBD1 | TRBJ1-1 | NA | TRBV27 | TGTGCCAGCAGTTTCCAGGGGGCTGAAGCTTTCTTT | CASSFQGAEAFF
NA | TRBJ1-1 | NA | TRBV7-2 | TGTGCCAGCAGCTTAGATCGCCTTGAAGCTTTCTTT | CASSLDRLEAFF
NA | TRBJ1-2 | NA | TRBV2 | TGTGCCAGCAGCGGGGACATTCGGGCGACCAACTATGGCTACACCTTC | CASSGDIRATNYGYTF
TRBD1 | TRBJ1-2 | NA | TRBV12-5 | TGTGCTAGTGGTTTCGAGGACAGGGAGGATGGCTACACCTTC | CASGFEDREDGYTF
TRBD1 | TRBJ2-5 | NA | TRBV7-2 | TGTGCCAGCAGCTTAGTGGGCAGGGGGCGGGAGACCCAGTACTTC | CASSLVGRGRETQYF
TRBD2 | TRBJ2-1 | NA | TRBV7-7 | TGTGCCAGCACCCCGGGGAGCGGGGACGGGGAGCAGTTCTTC | CASTPGSGDGEQFF
NA | TRBJ1-2 | NA | TRBV11-1 | TGTGCCAGCAGCTTACCGCAGGGACACGTCGGGCAAGGGTATGGCTACACCTTC | CASSLPQGHVGQGYGYTF
TRBD1 | TRBJ2-7 | NA | TRBV11-2 | TGTGCCAGCAGCTTATACAGGGGGCTCTACGAGCAGTACTTC | CASSLYRGLYEQYF
NA | TRBJ1-1 | few | TRBV4-1 | TGCGCCAGCAGCCAAGGATTGGGGGCGCCTGAAGCTTTCTTT | CASSQGLGAPEAFF
TRBD1 | TRBJ2-5 | few | TRBV4-1 | TGCGCCAGCAGCCCAACCCGGGCCCAGGGGGCCCAAGAGACCCAGTACTTC | CASSPTRAQGAQETQYF
NA | TRBJ1-2 | few | TRBV7-2 | TGTGCCAGCAGCTTACCCGGAAACTATGGCTACACCTTC | CASSLPGNYGYTF
NA | TRBJ2-3 | NA | TRBV7-6 | TGTGCCAGCAGCTTAGGCAGGTTCAGTACAGATACGCAGTATTTT | CASSLGRFSTDTQYF
NA | TRBJ2-1 | many | TRBV4-3 | TGCGCCAGCAGCCAAGATTATAGGGGGGGGTGGGAGTTCTTC | CASSQDYRGGWEFF
NA | TRBJ2-3 | NA | TRBV7-2 | TGTGCCAGCAGCCCCCCCGAGACAGTTCCAGATACGCAGTATTTT | CASSPPETVPDTQYF
TRBD2 | TRBJ2-5 | NA | TRBV12-3/TRBV12-4 | TGTGCCAGCAGTTTTGGGGCTAGCGGACACCAAGAGACCCAGTACTTC | CASSFGASGHQETQYF
TRBD1 | TRBJ1-1 | few | TRBV7-2 | TGTGCCAGCAGGAGGGAGGGGGCAATTGCTGAAGCTTTCTTT | CASRREGAIAEAFF
NA | TRBJ2-1 | few | TRBV4-3 | TGCGCCAGCAGCCAAGAAGTGGGGCTGGGGAGCTCCTACAATGAGCAGTTCTTC | CASSQEVGLGSSYNEQFF
NA | TRBJ2-7 | NA | TRBV6-5 | TGTGCCAGCAGTTACTCGGCAGGGTCCCAATACGAGCAGTACTTC | CASSYSAGSQYEQYF
NA | TRBJ2-3 | NA | TRBV7-2 | TGTGCCAGCAGCGTCGGACAGTTTCCAGATACGCAGTATTTT | CASSVGQFPDTQYF
TRBD2 | TRBJ2-5 | many | TRBV28 | TGTGCCAGCAGTTTATTTATCAGCGGGGCCGGGCTACAGGAGACCCAGTACTTC | CASSLFISGAGLQETQYF
NA | TRBJ1-5 | NA | TRBV7-9 | TGTGCCAGCAGCTTCGGGGGTGATCAGCCCCAGCATTTT | CASSFGGDQPQHF
TRBD1 | TRBJ1-2 | few | TRBV12-3/TRBV12-4 | TGTGCCAGCAGTTTGGGAGGGGGCAAGGGCTACACCTTC | CASSLGGGKGYTF
NA | TRBJ1-2 | NA | TRBV5-6 | TGTGCCAGCAGCCAAAGACAGGTCCTACGGCATGGCTACACCTTC | CASSQRQVLRHGYTF
NA | TRBJ1-2 | NA | TRBV2 | TGTGCCAGCAGAGCTTCTGGGAACAGTCTCTTACATGGCTACACCTTC | CASRASGNSLLHGYTF
NA | TRBJ1-2 | NA | TRBV7-2 | TGTGCCAGCAGCTACCCAACGCGATTTGGTGGCTACACCTTC | CASSYPTRFGGYTF
NA | TRBJ1-1 | few | TRBV12-3/TRBV12-4 | TGTGCCAGCAGTCCCGCAGGGGAGGCGGCTTTCTTT | CASSPAGEAAFF
NA | TRBJ2-1 | NA | TRBV4-1 | TGCGCCAGCAGCCAGCTCCCCATCTCGTACAATGAGCAGTTCTTC | CASSQLPISYNEQFF
NA | TRBJ1-1 | NA | TRBV4-1 | TGCGCCAGCAGCCAAGTGGTGGGAGGGAACACTGAAGCTTTCTTT | CASSQVVGGNTEAFF
NA | TRBJ1-1 | few | TRBV7-9 | TGTGCCAGCAGCTTAGCGGGCAGGGCTCCAGCGGGCACTGAAGCTTTCTTT | CASSLAGRAPAGTEAFF
NA | TRBJ2-3 | few | TRBV6-8 | TGTGCCAGCAGTCCAGTCTTTAGCACAGATACGCAGTATTTT | CASSPVFSTDTQYF
TRBD2 | TRBJ2-1 | NA | TRBV7-2 | TGTGCCAGCAGCCCGGGACTAGCGGGGGGCACCTACAATGAGCAGTTCTTC | CASSPGLAGGTYNEQFF
TRBD2 | TRBJ2-3 | once | TRBV28 | TGTGCCAGTCAGAACCCCGGTAGCGGGGGGGCAGATACGCAGTATTTT | CASQNPGSGGADTQYF
TRBD1 | TRBJ2-7 | few | TRBV4-2 | TGTGCCAGCAGCCCGGGACAGGGACACTACGAGCAGTACTTC | CASSPGQGHYEQYF
TRBD2 | TRBJ2-7 | NA | TRBV4-1 | TGCACCAGCAGCCAAAACCTCGGGAGGGTATACGAGCAGTACTTC | CTSSQNLGRVYEQYF
NA | TRBJ2-5 | few | TRBV27 | TGTGCCAGCACCTTAGGAGAGACCCAGTACTTC | CASTLGETQYF
NA | TRBJ2-7 | NA | TRBV27 | TGTGCCACCGCTCAGGGATCCCCCTACGAGCAGTACTTC | CATAQGSPYEQYF
NA | TRBJ2-1 | few | TRBV7-2 | TGTGCCAGCAGCTTAAACAGGGTGGACAATGAGCAGTTCTTC | CASSLNRVDNEQFF
NA | TRBJ1-2 | NA | TRBV30 | TGTGCCTGGTCGTGGGGGGACGGCTACACCTTC | CAWSWGDGYTF
NA | TRBJ1-1 | NA | TRBV7-3 | TGTGCCAGCAGCTTAACGGGCTTACAGATGAACACTGAAGCTTTCTTT | CASSLTGLQMNTEAFF
NA | TRBJ1-4 | NA | TRBV12-3/TRBV12-4 | TGTGCCAGCAGCCCCGGGACGGAGAATGAAAAACTGTTTTTT | CASSPGTENEKLFF
TRBD1 | TRBJ1-1 | NA | TRBV23-1 | TGCGCCAGAGAGGGACAGAGGAACACTGAAGCTTTCTTT | CAREGQRNTEAFF